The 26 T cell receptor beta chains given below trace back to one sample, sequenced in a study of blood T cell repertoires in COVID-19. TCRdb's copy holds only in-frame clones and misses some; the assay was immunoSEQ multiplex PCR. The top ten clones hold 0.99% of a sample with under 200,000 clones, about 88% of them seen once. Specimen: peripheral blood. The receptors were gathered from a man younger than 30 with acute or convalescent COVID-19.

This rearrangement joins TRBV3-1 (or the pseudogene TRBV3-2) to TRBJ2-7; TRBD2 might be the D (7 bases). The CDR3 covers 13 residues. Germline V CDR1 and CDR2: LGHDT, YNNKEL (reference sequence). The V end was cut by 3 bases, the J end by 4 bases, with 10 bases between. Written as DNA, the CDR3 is TGTGCCAGCAGCCAGGGGGGGGCTTACGAGCAGTACTTC. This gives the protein CASSQGGAYEQYF.

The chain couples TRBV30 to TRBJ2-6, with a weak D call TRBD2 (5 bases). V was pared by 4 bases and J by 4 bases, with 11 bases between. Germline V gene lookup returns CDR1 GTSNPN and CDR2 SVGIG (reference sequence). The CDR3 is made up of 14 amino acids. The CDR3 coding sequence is TGTGCCTGGAAGTCGGGGTACGGGGCCAACGTCCTGACTTTC. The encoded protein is CAWKSGYGANVLTF.

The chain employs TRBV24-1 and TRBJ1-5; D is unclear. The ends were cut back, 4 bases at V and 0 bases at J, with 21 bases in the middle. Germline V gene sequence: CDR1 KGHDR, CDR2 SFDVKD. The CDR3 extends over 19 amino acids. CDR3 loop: CATSESPGVEGYSNQPQHF. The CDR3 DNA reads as TGTGCCACCAGTGAATCCCCGGGAGTGGAAGGCTATAGCAATCAGCCCCAGCATTTT.

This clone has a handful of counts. CDR3 DNA: TGTGCCAGCAGCCTCATAGGGGGCGGGTCGCAAGAGACCCAGTACTTC. This translates into CASSLIGGGSQETQYF. The chain uses TRBV4-2 and TRBJ2-5; 7 nucleotides match TRBD1. V dropped 4 bases and J dropped 2; count of bases not matched to a gene: 10. Germline CDR1 LGHNA, CDR2 YNFKEQ. The CDR3 is 16 residues long.

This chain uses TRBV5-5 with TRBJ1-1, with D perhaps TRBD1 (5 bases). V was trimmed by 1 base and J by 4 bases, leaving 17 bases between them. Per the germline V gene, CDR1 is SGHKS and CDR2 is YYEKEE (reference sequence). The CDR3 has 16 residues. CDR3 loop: CASSLTGGGIGTEAFF. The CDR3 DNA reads TGTGCCAGCAGCTTGACCGGGGGAGGAATTGGCACTGAAGCTTTCTTT.

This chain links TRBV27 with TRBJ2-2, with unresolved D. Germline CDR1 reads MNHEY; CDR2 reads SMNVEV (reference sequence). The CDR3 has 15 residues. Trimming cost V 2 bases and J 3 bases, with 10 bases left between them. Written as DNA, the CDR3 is TGTGCCAGCAGTTTAAGACTCTGGGACACCGGGGAGCTGTTTTTT. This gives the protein CASSLRLWDTGELFF.

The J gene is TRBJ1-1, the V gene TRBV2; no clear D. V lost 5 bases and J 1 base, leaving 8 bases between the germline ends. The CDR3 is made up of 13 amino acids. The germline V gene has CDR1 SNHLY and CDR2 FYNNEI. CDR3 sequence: CASSKETNTEAFF. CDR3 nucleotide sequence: TGTGCCAGCAGTAAGGAGACGAACACTGAAGCTTTCTTT.

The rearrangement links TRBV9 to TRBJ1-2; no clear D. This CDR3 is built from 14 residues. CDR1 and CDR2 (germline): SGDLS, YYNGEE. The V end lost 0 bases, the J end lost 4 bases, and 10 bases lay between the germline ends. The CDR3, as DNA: TGTGCCAGCAGCGTAGGCACAAACAGCTATGGCTACACCTTC. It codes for CASSVGTNSYGYTF.

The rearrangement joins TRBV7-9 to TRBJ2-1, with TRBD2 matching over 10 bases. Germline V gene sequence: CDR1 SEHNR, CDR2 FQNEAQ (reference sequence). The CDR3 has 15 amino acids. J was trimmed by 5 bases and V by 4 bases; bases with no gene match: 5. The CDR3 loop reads CASSSGTSANNEQFF. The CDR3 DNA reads TGTGCCAGCAGCTCCGGGACTAGCGCTAACAATGAGCAGTTCTTC.

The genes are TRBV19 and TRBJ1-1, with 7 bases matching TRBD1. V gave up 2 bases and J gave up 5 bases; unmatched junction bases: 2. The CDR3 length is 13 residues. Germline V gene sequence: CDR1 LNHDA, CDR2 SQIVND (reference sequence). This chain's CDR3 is CASSILTGTEAFF. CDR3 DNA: TGTGCCAGTAGTATACTGACAGGGACTGAAGCTTTCTTT.

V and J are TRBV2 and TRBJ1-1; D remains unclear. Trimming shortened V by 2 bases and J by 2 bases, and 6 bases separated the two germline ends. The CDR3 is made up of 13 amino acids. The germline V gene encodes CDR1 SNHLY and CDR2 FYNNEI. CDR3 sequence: CASSELPNTEAFF. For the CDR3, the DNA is TGTGCCAGCAGTGAACTCCCTAACACTGAAGCTTTCTTT.

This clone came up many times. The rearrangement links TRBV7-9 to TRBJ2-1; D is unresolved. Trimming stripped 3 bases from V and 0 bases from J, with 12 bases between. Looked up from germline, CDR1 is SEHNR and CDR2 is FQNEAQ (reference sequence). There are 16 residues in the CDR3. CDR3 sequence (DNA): TGTGCCAGCAGCTTTGAGACACTCGCCTCCTACAATGAGCAGTTCTTC. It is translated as CASSFETLASYNEQFF.

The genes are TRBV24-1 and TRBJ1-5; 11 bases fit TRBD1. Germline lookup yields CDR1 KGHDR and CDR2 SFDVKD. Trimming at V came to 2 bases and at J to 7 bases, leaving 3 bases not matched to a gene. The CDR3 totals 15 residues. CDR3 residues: CATSDSGTGGQPQHF. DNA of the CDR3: TGTGCCACCAGTGATTCCGGGACAGGGGGGCAGCCCCAGCATTTT.

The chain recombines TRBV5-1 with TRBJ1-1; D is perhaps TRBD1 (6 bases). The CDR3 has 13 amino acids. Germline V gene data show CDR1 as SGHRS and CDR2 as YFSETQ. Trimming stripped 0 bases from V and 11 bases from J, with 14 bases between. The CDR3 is CASSLGGGATAFF. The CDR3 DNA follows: TGCGCCAGCAGCTTGGGAGGGGGGGCGACCGCTTTCTTT.

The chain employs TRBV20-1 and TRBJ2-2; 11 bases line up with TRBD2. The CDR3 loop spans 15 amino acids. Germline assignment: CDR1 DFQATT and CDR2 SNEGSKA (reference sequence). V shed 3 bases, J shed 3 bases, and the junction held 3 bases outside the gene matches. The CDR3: CSASRLAGYTGELFF. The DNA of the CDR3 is TGCAGTGCTAGTCGACTAGCGGGATACACCGGGGAGCTGTTTTTT.

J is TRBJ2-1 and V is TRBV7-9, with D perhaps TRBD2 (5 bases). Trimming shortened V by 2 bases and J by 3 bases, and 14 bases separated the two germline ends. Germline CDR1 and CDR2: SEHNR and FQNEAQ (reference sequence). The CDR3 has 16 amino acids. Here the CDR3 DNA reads TGTGCCAGCAGCTTAACTCGGGGTAGCTTCTACAATGAGCAGTTCTTC. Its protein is CASSLTRGSFYNEQFF.

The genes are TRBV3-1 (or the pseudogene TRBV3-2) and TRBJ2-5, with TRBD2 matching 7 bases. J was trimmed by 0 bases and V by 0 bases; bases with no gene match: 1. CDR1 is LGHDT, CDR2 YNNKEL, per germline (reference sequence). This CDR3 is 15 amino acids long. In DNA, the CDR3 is TGTGCCAGCAGCCAAGACGGGGGGTACCAAGAGACCCAGTACTTC. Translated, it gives CASSQDGGYQETQYF.

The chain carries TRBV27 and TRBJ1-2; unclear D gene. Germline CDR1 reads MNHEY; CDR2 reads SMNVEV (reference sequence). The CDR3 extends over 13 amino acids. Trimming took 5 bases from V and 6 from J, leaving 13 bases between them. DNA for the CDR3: TGTGCCAGCAGTAAACTTGGTCCTGATGGCTACACCTTC. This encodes CASSKLGPDGYTF.

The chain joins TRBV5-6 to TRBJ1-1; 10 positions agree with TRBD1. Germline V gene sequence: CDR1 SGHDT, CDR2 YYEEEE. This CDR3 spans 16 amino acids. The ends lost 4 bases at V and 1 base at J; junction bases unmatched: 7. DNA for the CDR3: TGTGCCAGCAGCAGGACAGGGGGTCTCCCGAACACTGAAGCTTTCTTT. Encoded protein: CASSRTGGLPNTEAFF.

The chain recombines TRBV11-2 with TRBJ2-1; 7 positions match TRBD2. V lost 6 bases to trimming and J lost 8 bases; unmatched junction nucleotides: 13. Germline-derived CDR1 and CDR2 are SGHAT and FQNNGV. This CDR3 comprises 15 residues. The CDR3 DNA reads TGTGCCAGCAGACCGTTGGGGGGGGGAGGACATGAGCAGTTCTTC. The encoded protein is CASRPLGGGGHEQFF. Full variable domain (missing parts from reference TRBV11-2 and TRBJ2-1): EAGVAQSPRYKIIEKRQSVAFWCNPISGHATLYWYQQILGQGPKLLIQFQNNGVVDDSQLPKDRFSAERLKGVDSTLKIQPAKLEDSAVYLCASRPLGGGGHEQFFGPGTRLTVL.

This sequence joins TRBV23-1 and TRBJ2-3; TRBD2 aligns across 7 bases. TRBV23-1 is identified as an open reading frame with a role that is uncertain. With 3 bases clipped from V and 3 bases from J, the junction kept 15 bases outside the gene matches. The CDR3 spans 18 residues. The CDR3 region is CASSQTLPTSEGTDTQYF. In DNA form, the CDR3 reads TGCGCCAGCAGTCAGACCCTGCCTACTAGCGAAGGGACAGATACGCAGTATTTT.

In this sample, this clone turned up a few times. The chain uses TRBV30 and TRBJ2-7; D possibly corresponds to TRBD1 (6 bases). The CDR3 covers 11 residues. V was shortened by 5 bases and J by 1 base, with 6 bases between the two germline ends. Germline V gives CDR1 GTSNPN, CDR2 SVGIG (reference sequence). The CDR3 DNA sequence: TGTGCCTGGGGACAGTCCTACGAGCAGTACGTC. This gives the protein CAWGQSYEQYV.

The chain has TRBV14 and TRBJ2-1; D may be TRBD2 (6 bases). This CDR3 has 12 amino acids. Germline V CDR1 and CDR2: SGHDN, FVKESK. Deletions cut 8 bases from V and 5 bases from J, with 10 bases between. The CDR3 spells CASGGLNNEQFF. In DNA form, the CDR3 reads TGTGCCAGCGGGGGGTTAAACAATGAGCAGTTCTTC.

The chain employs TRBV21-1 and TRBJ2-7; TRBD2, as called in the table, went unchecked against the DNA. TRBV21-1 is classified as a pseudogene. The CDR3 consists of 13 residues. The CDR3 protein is CASKRNGAYEQYF. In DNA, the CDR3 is TGTGCCAGCAAGCGGAACGGTGCCTACGAGCAGTACTTC.

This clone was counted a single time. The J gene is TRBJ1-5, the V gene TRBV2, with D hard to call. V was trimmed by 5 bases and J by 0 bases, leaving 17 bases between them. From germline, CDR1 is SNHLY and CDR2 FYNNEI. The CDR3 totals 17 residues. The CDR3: CASSRDTPTDSNQPQHF. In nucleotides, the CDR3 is TGTGCCAGCAGTCGAGACACCCCAACGGATAGCAATCAGCCCCAGCATTTT.

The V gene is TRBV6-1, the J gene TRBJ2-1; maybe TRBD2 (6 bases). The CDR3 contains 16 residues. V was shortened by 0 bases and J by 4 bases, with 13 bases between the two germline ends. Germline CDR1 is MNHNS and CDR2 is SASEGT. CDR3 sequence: CASSEALGLMYNEQFF. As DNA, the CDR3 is TGTGCCAGCAGTGAAGCGCTGGGACTGATGTACAATGAGCAGTTCTTC.